This TCR beta chain is drawn from a study of blood T cell repertoires in COVID-19. Background on the study: PBMCs, B-cell-depleted T cells, or T cells were the source of the cDNA or gDNA that made up the material.

Assay used: immunoSEQ multiplex PCR; TCRdb lists only in-frame clones, some missing. Of some 530,000 clones listed, roughly 85% are singletons. Germline CDR1 and CDR2: SGHRS and YFSETQ. This CDR3 region has 17 residues. Trimming cost V 3 bases and J 5 bases; bases outside gene matches: 7. This TCR was sampled from a human donor in a cohort sampled during active COVID-19. This chain joins TRBV5-1 and TRBJ2-5, with TRBD2 matching 16 bases. The sequenced sample was peripheral blood. CDR3 sequence: CASSSRPGLAGGETQYF. The CDR3 coding sequence is TGCGCCAGCAGCTCCCGCCCGGGACTAGCGGGAGGGGAGACCCAGTACTTC.